A selection of T cell receptor beta chains follows, all from one sample in a study of blood T cell repertoires in COVID-19. Sequencing was performed with immunoSEQ multiplex PCR; in TCRdb, only in-frame clones are kept and a portion is missing. The sample carries over 350,000 clones, 87% recorded once. The specimen was PBMCs or T cells enriched from blood (not recorded which). The source is a woman aged 18-29 years with acute COVID-19. Each CDR3 is given with its conserved first and last residue. The order of the fields is V gene, D gene, clone size, J gene, CDR3 protein, CDR3 DNA. The D gene is left open where the match is weak. Where a row states a size, it is once, few, many or the class of an expanded clone; other rows omit it.

V gene: TRBV7-8; D gene: TRBD2; clone size: NA; J gene: TRBJ2-1; CDR3 protein: CASSLERGPYNEQFF; CDR3 DNA: TGTGCCAGCAGCTTGGAGCGGGGGCCCTACAATGAGCAGTTCTTC
V gene: TRBV11-3; D gene: TRBD1; clone size: NA; J gene: TRBJ2-4; CDR3 protein: CASSLSRGPGIQYF; CDR3 DNA: TGTGCCAGCAGCTTAAGCAGGGGGCCTGGCATTCAGTACTTC
V gene: TRBV5-1; D gene: NA; clone size: NA; J gene: TRBJ2-7; CDR3 protein: CASSPNYYEQYF; CDR3 DNA: TGCGCCAGCAGCCCCAACTACTACGAGCAGTACTTC
V gene: TRBV13; D gene: NA; clone size: NA; J gene: TRBJ2-6; CDR3 protein: CASSLQTKRSGANVLTF; CDR3 DNA: TGTGCCAGCAGCCTCCAAACTAAGAGGTCTGGGGCCAACGTCCTGACTTTC
V gene: TRBV20-1; D gene: NA; clone size: NA; J gene: TRBJ1-2; CDR3 protein: CSASWGDYGYTF; CDR3 DNA: TGCAGTGCTAGTTGGGGAGACTATGGCTACACCTTC
V gene: TRBV18; D gene: TRBD2; clone size: NA; J gene: TRBJ2-5; CDR3 protein: CASSPAAGGQETQYF; CDR3 DNA: TGTGCCAGCTCACCCGCAGCGGGAGGACAAGAGACCCAGTACTTC
V gene: TRBV27; D gene: NA; clone size: NA; J gene: TRBJ1-1; CDR3 protein: CASSLSNVGGTEAFF; CDR3 DNA: TGTGCCAGCAGTTTATCGAATGTGGGGGGAACTGAAGCTTTCTTT
V gene: TRBV10-3; D gene: TRBD1; clone size: NA; J gene: TRBJ1-3; CDR3 protein: CAISVGDSPGNTIYF; CDR3 DNA: TGTGCCATCAGTGTAGGGGACAGCCCTGGAAACACCATATATTTT
V gene: TRBV5-4; D gene: NA; clone size: few; J gene: TRBJ1-4; CDR3 protein: CASSLGGATNEKLFF; CDR3 DNA: TGTGCCAGCAGCTTGGGGGGAGCAACTAATGAAAAACTGTTTTTT
V gene: TRBV27; D gene: TRBD1; clone size: NA; J gene: TRBJ1-1; CDR3 protein: CASSLSATGAREAFF; CDR3 DNA: TGTGCCAGCAGTTTATCAGCGACAGGGGCTCGTGAAGCTTTCTTT
V gene: TRBV10-2; D gene: TRBD2; clone size: NA; J gene: TRBJ2-1; CDR3 protein: CASSEASGRPFYNEQFF; CDR3 DNA: TGCGCCAGCAGTGAGGCTAGCGGGAGACCATTCTACAATGAGCAGTTCTTC
V gene: TRBV9; D gene: NA; clone size: NA; J gene: TRBJ2-1; CDR3 protein: CASSSPRGMSSYNEQFF; CDR3 DNA: TGTGCCAGCAGCTCCCCCCGAGGGATGAGCTCCTACAATGAGCAGTTCTTC
V gene: TRBV9; D gene: NA; clone size: NA; J gene: TRBJ2-7; CDR3 protein: CASSAGPPGEQYF; CDR3 DNA: TGTGCCAGCAGCGCCGGGCCCCCGGGGGAGCAGTACTTC
V gene: TRBV7-2; D gene: TRBD1; clone size: NA; J gene: TRBJ1-5; CDR3 protein: CASSLWTGIYSNQPQHF; CDR3 DNA: TGTGCCAGCAGCTTGTGGACAGGGATATATAGCAATCAGCCCCAGCATTTT
V gene: TRBV4-3; D gene: NA; clone size: NA; J gene: TRBJ2-7; CDR3 protein: CASSQRASTYEQYF; CDR3 DNA: TGCGCCAGCAGCCAACGAGCATCGACCTACGAGCAGTACTTC
V gene: TRBV11-2; D gene: TRBD1; clone size: NA; J gene: TRBJ2-1; CDR3 protein: CASSDRVEQFF; CDR3 DNA: TGTGCCAGCAGCGACAGGGTTGAGCAGTTCTTC
V gene: TRBV19; D gene: TRBD2; clone size: NA; J gene: TRBJ2-5; CDR3 protein: CASSIGGAGAAETQYF; CDR3 DNA: TGTGCCAGTAGTATTGGTGGGGCGGGAGCCGCGGAGACCCAGTACTTC
V gene: TRBV7-9; D gene: NA; clone size: NA; J gene: TRBJ2-5; CDR3 protein: CASSLLAETQYF; CDR3 DNA: TGTGCCAGCAGCTTACTAGCGGAGACCCAGTACTTC
V gene: TRBV10-3; D gene: NA; clone size: NA; J gene: TRBJ1-3; CDR3 protein: CAISRDSSTGNTIYF; CDR3 DNA: TGTGCCATCTCCCGAGACAGTTCGACTGGAAACACCATATATTTT